The 4 T cell receptor beta chains presented below share a single source sample, sequenced in a study of blood T cell repertoires in COVID-19. Here immunoSEQ multiplex PCR was the method, and the copy in TCRdb shows in-frame clones only, minus some. The sample includes under 200,000 clones, around 84% of them seen just once. The material sequenced was peripheral blood. The receptors were sampled from a man between 45 and 60 years old with active or convalescent COVID-19.

This clone was seen more than once but under ten times. The chain carries TRBV30 and TRBJ1-3; possible D gene TRBD1, 6 bases. Germline loops: CDR1 GTSNPN, CDR2 SVGIG (reference sequence). V lost 6 bases, J lost 0 bases, and 12 bases lay in between. The CDR3 is made up of 14 amino acids. The chain's CDR3 is CACPGQSSGNTIYF. CDR3 nucleotides: TGTGCCTGCCCGGGACAATCCTCTGGAAACACCATATATTTT. Complete variable domain (other parts from reference TRBV30 and TRBJ1-3): SQTIHQWPATLVQPVGSPLSLECTVEGTSNPNLYWYRQAAGRGLQLLFYSVGIGQISSEVPQNLSASRPQDRQFILSSKKLLLSDSGFYLCACPGQSSGNTIYFGEGSWLTVV.

The chain employs TRBV27 and TRBJ2-1, with 10 nucleotides matching TRBD2. The CDR3 runs to 15 residues. Germline V lookup: CDR1 MNHEY, CDR2 SMNVEV (reference sequence). Trimming took 7 bases from V and 3 from J; bases not matched to a gene: 6. CDR3 in amino acids: CASTLSGGFYNEQFF. Written as DNA, the CDR3 is TGTGCCAGCACCCTTAGCGGGGGGTTCTACAATGAGCAGTTCTTC.

The genes are TRBV7-8 and TRBJ2-3; D is unclear. Germline V lookup: CDR1 SGHVS, CDR2 FQNEAQ. This CDR3 is built from 11 residues. The ends were cut back, 7 bases at V and 2 bases at J, with 4 bases in the middle. The CDR3 is CASTNTDTQYF. In nucleotides, the CDR3 is TGTGCCAGCACCAACACAGATACGCAGTATTTT.

The V gene is TRBV7-2, the J gene TRBJ1-4, with 11 bases aligning to TRBD1. This CDR3 comprises 15 residues. Per the germline V gene, CDR1 is SGHTA and CDR2 is FQGNSA. Trimming removed 5 bases from V and 7 bases from J; junction bases left unmatched: 6. CDR3 coding DNA: TGTGCCAGCAGCGGACAGGGGGCTAACGCTGAAAAACTGTTTTTT. It encodes CASSGQGANAEKLFF.